The entry below gives a single TCR beta chain sequence along with its context. An end of the junction does not agree with germline; a read error may underlie this. A modified ARM-PCR protocol with three rounds of nested PCR amplified TCRbeta. In TCRdb, the multiplex PCR reads were re-called with MiXCR into one record per CDR3 protein. The sample has approximately 90,000 distinct CDR3 sequences; more than 75% are singletons. No cell sorting was done before RNA was extracted from the tissue. This non-tumor lung sample came from over 3 cm beyond the tumor edge. This CDR3 has 12 amino acids. CDR1 is SQVTM and CDR2 is ANQGSEA in the germline V gene. This entry is derived from a study of tumor and adjacent non-tumor tissue in lung cancer.

Sequencing was done on a sample of distant non-tumor lung tissue. The source is a woman in her forties or fifties with non-small cell lung cancer. The genes are TRBV29-1 and TRBJ1-1, with a weak D call TRBD1 (6 bases). This CDR3 reads CSIDRSGAEAFF. The CDR3, as DNA: TGCAGCATTGACAGGTCCGGGGCTGAAGCTTTCTTC.